Here is one T cell receptor (beta chain) with its context. What it recognizes is unknown. The TCR beta CDR3 regions underwent amplification using RNA transcripts as the source. With the HTBI primer set, the TCR CDR3 went through a first round of RT-PCR. TCRdb redid the calling of the multiplex PCR reads with MiXCR, one entry per CDR3 protein. The repertoire holds hundreds of thousands of distinct CDR3 sequences, with about a fifth as singletons. These data are taken from a study of T cells in Graves' hyperthyroidism and ophthalmopathy. Turning to the study itself: Peripheral blood samples were taken at initial diagnosis, prior to any treatment.

With 0 bases clipped from V and 4 bases from J, the junction kept 6 bases outside the gene matches. CDR3 size: 15 residues. Germline CDR1 reads DFQATT; CDR2 reads SNEGSKA (reference sequence). Study-wide results and limits: A 13 V-J model separated ophthalmopathy from stable hyperthyroidism.

Material for sequencing was blood. This TCR was recovered from a man aged 25-45 years with Graves' ophthalmopathy. The chain carries TRBV20-1 and TRBJ2-1, with 7 nucleotides matching TRBD2. The CDR3 region has the DNA TGCAGTGCTAGAGAGGCGGGAGTGGGTTACAATGAGCAGTTCTTC. Amino acids: CSAREAGVGYNEQFF.